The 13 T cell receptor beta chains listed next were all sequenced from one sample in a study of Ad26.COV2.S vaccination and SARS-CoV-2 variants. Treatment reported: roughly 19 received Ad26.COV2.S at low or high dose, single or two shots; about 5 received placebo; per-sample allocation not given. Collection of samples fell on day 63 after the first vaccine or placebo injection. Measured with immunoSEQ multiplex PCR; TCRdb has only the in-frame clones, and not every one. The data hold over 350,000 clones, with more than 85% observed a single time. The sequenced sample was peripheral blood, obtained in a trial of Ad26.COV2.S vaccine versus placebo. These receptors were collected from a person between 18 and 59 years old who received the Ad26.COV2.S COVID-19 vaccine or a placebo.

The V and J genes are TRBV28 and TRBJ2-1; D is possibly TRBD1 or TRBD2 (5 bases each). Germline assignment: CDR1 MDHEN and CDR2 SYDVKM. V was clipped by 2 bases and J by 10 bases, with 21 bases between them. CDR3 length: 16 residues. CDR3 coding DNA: TGTGCCAGCAGTTTAAATTCGGCCGGGACCTTTAGGGAGCAGTTCTTC. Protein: CASSLNSAGTFREQFF.

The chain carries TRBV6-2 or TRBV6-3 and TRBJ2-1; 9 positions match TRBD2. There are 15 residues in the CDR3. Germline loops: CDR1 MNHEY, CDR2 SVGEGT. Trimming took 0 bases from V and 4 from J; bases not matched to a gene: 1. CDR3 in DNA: TGTGCCAGCAGTTACTCTAGCGGGGGTTACAATGAGCAGTTCTTC. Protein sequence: CASSYSSGGYNEQFF.

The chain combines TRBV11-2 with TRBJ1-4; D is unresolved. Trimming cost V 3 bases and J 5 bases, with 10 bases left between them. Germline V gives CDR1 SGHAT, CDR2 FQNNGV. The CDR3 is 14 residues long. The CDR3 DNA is TGTGCCAGCAGCTTGGGCGGAGGCAATGAAAAACTGTTTTTT. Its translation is CASSLGGGNEKLFF. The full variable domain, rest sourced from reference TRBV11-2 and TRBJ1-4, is EAGVAQSPRYKIIEKRQSVAFWCNPISGHATLYWYQQILGQGPKLLIQFQNNGVVDDSQLPKDRFSAERLKGVDSTLKIQPAKLEDSAVYLCASSLGGGNEKLFFGSGTQLSVL.

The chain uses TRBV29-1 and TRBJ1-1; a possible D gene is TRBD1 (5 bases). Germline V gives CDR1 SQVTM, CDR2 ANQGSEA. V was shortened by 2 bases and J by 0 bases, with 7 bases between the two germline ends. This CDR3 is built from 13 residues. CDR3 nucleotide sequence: TGCAGCGTTGAACGAGGGGTGAACACTGAAGCTTTCTTT. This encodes CSVERGVNTEAFF.

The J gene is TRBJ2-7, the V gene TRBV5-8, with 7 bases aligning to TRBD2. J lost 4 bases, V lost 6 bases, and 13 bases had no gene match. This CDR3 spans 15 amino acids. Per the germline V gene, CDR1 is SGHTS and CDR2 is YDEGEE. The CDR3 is CASKSTSLGHYEQYF. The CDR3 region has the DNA TGTGCCAGCAAATCGACTAGCTTGGGCCATTACGAGCAGTACTTC.

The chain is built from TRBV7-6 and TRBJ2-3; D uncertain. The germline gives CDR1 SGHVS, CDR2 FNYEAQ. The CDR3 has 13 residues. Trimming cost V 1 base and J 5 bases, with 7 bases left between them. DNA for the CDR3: TGTGCCAGCAGCTTAGACAACCAAGATACGCAGTATTTT. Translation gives CASSLDNQDTQYF.

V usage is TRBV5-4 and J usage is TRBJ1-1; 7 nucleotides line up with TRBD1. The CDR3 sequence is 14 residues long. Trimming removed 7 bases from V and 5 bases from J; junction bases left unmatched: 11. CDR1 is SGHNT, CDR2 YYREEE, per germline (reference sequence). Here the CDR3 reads CASAGGQDETEAFF. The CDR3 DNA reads TGTGCCAGCGCCGGAGGACAGGACGAGACTGAAGCTTTCTTT.

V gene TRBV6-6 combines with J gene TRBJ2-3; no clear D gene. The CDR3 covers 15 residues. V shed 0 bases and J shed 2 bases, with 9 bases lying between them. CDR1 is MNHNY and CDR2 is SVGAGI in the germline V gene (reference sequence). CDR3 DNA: TGTGCCAGCAGTTACTCGCCCACTAACACAGATACGCAGTATTTT. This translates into CASSYSPTNTDTQYF.

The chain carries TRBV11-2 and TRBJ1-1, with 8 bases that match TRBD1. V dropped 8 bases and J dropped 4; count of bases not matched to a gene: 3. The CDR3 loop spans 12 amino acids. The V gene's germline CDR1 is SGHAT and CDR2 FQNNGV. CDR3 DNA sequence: TGTGCCAGCGGAACAGGGGGCACTGAAGCTTTCTTT. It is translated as CASGTGGTEAFF.

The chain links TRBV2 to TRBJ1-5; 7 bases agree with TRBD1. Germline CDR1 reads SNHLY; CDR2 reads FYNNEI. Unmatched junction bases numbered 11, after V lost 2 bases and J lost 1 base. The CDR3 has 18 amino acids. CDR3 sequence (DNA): TGTGCCAGCAGTGAATATCCCTCAACAGGGGAGAGCAATCAGCCCCAGCATTTT. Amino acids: CASSEYPSTGESNQPQHF. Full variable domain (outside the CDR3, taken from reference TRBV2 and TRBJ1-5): EPEVTQTPSHQVTQMGQEVILRCVPISNHLYFYWYRQILGQKVEFLVSFYNNEISEKSEIFDDQFSVERPDGSNFTLKIRSTKLEDSAMYFCASSEYPSTGESNQPQHFGDGTRLSIL.

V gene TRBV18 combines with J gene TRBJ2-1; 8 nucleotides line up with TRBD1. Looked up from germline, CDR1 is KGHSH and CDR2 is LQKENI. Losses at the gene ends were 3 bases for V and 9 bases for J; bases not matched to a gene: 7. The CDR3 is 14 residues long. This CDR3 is CASSPPTGAGEQFF. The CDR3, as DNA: TGTGCCAGCTCACCCCCGACAGGGGCGGGTGAGCAGTTCTTC.

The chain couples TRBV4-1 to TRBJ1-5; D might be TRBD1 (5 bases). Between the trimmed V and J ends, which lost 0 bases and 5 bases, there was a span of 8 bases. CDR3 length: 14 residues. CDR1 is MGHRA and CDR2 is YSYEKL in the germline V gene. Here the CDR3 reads CASSQEQVYQPQHF. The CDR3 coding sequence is TGCGCCAGCAGCCAAGAACAGGTCTATCAGCCCCAGCATTTT.

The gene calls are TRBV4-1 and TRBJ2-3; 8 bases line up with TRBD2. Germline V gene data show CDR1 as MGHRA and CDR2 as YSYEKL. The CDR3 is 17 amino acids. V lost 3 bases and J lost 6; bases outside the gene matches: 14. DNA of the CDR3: TGCGCCAGCAGCCAGCTAGGGAGGAGCGGGGGTAGGGATACGCAGTATTTT. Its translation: CASSQLGRSGGRDTQYF.